The clone carrying this T cell receptor beta chain was seen more than once but under ten times. Its antigen is still unknown. Time point: baseline pretreatment blood. Treatment specified: 15 Gy SBRT to primary tumor, nephrectomy 4 weeks later. Radiation-treated patients gave blood at baseline, week 2 and week 4. Clones were read by immunoSEQ multiplex PCR, and TCRdb kept only the in-frame ones, dropping some. Counted here are 110,000 to 150,000 clones, over 80% occurring once; the ten biggest clones make up around 25%. Trimming cost V 5 bases and J 4 bases; bases outside gene matches: 12. Germline V lookup: CDR1 LNHDA, CDR2 SQIVND (reference sequence). The CDR3 spans 19 residues. The sample originates from a study of radiation and T cells in renal cell carcinoma. Study-wide results and limits: Pretreatment tumor biopsies were lacking, so baseline clonotypes are unknown.

The sample consisted of blood, taken from a patient whose treatment included radiotherapy and nephrectomy. The chain uses TRBV19 and TRBJ2-6, with 12 bases aligning to TRBD2. This clonotype originated in a woman aged 50 to 60 with renal cell carcinoma. The CDR3 sequence is CASSSRGLAGSTGANVLTF. Here the CDR3 DNA reads TGTGCCAGTAGTTCCCGTGGACTAGCGGGAAGTACGGGGGCCAACGTCCTGACTTTC.